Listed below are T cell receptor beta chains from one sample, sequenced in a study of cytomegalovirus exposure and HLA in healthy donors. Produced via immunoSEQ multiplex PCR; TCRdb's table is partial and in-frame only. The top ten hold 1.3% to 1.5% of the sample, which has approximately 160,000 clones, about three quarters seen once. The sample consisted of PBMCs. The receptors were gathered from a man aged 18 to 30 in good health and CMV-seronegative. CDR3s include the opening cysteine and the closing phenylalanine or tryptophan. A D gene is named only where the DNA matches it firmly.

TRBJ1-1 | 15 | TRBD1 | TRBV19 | CASSPQRTGDSEAFF
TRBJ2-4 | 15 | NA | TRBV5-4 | CASSTRGLAKNIQYF
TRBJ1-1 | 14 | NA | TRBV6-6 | CASSPGIQNTEAFF
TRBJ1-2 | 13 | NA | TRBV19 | CATLPGNGYGYTF
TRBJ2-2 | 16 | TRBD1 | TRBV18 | CASSPPRDSNTGELFF
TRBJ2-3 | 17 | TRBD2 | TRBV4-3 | CASSPDPLAVYTDTQYF
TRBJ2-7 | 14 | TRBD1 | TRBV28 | CASSSRDRASGQYF
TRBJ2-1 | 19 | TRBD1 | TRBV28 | CASSYPGTGPGQGYNEQFF
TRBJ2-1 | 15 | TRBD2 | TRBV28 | CASSSGTSGSDEQFF
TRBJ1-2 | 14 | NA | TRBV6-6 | CASSYGGRDYGYTF
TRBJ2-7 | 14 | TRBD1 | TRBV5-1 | CASSYRDRGSEQYF
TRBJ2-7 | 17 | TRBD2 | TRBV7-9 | CASSHGRASGLSYEQYF
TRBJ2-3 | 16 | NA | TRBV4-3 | CASSQVGAGSTDTQYF
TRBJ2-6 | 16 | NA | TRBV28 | CATLGTSDSGANVLTF
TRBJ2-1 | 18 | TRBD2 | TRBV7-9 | CASINGSGRTSSYNEQFF
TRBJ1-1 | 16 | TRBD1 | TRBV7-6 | CASSRWGTGGEDEAFF
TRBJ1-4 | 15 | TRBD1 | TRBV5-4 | CASSLSGTANEKLFF
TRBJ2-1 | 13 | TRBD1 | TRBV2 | CASILDRGNEQFF
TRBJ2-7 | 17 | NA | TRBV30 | CAWRGGLTSNYGSEQYF
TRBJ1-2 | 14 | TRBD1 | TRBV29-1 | CSARGAGGDYGYTF